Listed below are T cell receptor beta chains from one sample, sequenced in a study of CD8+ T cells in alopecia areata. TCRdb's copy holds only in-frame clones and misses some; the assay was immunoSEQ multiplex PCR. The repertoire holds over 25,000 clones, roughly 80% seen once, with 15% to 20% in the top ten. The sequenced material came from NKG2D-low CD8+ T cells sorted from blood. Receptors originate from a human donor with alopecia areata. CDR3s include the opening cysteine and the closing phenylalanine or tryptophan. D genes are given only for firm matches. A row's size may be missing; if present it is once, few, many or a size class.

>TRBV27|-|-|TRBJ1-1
TGTGCCAGCAGCCAAACAGGTTCTGAAGCTTTCTTT
CASSQTGSEAFF
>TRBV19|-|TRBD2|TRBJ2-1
TGTGCCAGTAGGATAGCGGGCAGCTCCTACAATGAGCAGTTCTTC
CASRIAGSSYNEQFF
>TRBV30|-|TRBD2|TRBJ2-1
TGTGCCTGGAGTTTAGCGGGGGGTCTCAATGAGCAGTTCTTC
CAWSLAGGLNEQFF
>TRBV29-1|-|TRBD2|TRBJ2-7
TGCAGCGTTGAGGATTCGGGAGGCGGGTACGAGCAGTACTTC
CSVEDSGGGYEQYF
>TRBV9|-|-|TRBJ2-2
TGTGCCAGCAGCGTACAGGGCTTAACGAACACCGGGGAGCTGTTTTTT
CASSVQGLTNTGELFF
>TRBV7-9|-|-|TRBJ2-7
TGTGCCAGCAGCTTTCCAGTTACAGGGTCGGGGAAGTACGAGCAGTACTTC
CASSFPVTGSGKYEQYF
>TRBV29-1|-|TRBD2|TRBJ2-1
TGCAGCGTTGAAGGTGGTGGGACTAGCGCCAATGAGCAGTTCTTC
CSVEGGGTSANEQFF
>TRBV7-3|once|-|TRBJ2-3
TGTGCCAGCAGCCCAGAGACAGCACGCACAGATACGCAGTATTTT
CASSPETARTDTQYF
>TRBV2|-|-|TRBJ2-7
TGTGCCAGCAGCGGGGCCTACGAGCAGTACTTC
CASSGAYEQYF
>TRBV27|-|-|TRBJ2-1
TGTGCCAGCAGGGGGGGACTGCTACAATTTGAGCAGTTCTTC
CASRGGLLQFEQFF
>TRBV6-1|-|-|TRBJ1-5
TGTGCCAGCAGTGCGGAGACAGGAAGTAGTCAGCCCCAGCATTTT
CASSAETGSSQPQHF
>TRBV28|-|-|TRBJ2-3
TGTGCCAGCAGTCCAAGAGGGGGGCACACAGATACGCAGTATTTT
CASSPRGGHTDTQYF
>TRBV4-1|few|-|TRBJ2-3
TGCGCCAGCAGCCTTGCTAGCACAGATACGCAGTATTTT
CASSLASTDTQYF
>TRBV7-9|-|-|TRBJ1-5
TGTGCCAGCAGCTCTCCGTATGAAAGCAATCAGCCCCAGCATTTT
CASSSPYESNQPQHF